A selection of T cell receptor beta chains follows, all from one sample in a study of prognosis after radiotherapy for stage I lung cancer. Using its own MiXCR run on the multiplex PCR reads, TCRdb lists one record per CDR3 protein. Of about 51,000 distinct CDR3 sequences listed, about a third were seen once; the top ten hold about 8.3%. The source was PBMCs, collected before or after stereotactic body radiation therapy (not recorded which). The source is a donor older than 45 with non-small cell lung cancer. Each CDR3 is given with its conserved first and last residue. Each record gives: D gene, V gene, J gene, clone size, CDR3 protein, CDR3 DNA. A D gene is named only where the DNA matches it firmly. Expanded clones are given a class, and other clones once, few, many or no size at all.

TRBD1	TRBV30	TRBJ2-6	many	CAWETGGAIAGANVLTF	TGTGCCTGGGAGACAGGGGGCGCGATCGCCGGGGCCAACGTCCTGACTTTC
NA	TRBV19	TRBJ1-2	NA	CASVSRVFGCYTF	TGTGCCAGTGTCTCGAGGGTCTTCGGGTGCTACACCTTC
TRBD1	TRBV6-5	TRBJ1-2	many	CASSYSTGTVGGYTF	TGTGCCAGCAGTTACTCGACCGGGACAGTCGGCGGCTACACCTTC
NA	TRBV5-5	TRBJ2-7	NA	CASSLVAGIYEQYF	TGTGCCAGCAGCTTGGTGGCAGGGATCTACGAGCAGTACTTC
NA	TRBV6-5	TRBJ2-7	many	CASSYRTRGYEQYF	TGTGCCAGCAGTTACCGGACTAGGGGGTACGAGCAGTACTTC
TRBD1	TRBV7-2	TRBJ2-3	many	CASSFDRGTDTQYF	TGTGCCAGCAGCTTCGACAGGGGCACAGATACGCAGTATTTT
NA	TRBV19	TRBJ1-1	NA	CASRRDRLNTEAFF	TGTGCCAGTAGGCGCGACAGACTGAACACTGAAGCTTTCTTT
TRBD2	TRBV7-9	TRBJ2-2	few	CASSPGTSGTGELFF	TGTGCCAGCAGCCCCGGGACTAGCGGCACCGGGGAGCTGTTTTTT
NA	TRBV5-5	TRBJ1-2	many	CASGILSNYGYTF	TGTGCCAGCGGAATCCTCTCTAACTATGGCTACACCTTC
NA	TRBV2	TRBJ2-7	many	CASSFSYEQYF	TGTGCCAGCAGTTTCAGCTACGAGCAGTACTTC
TRBD1	TRBV28	TRBJ1-1	many	CASRPQGAEAFF	TGTGCCAGCAGGCCCCAGGGGGCTGAAGCTTTCTTT
TRBD1	TRBV12-3/TRBV12-4	TRBJ2-2	NA	CASRRGTGAYTWQLFF	TGTGCCAGCAGGAGGGGGACAGGAGCATACACCTGGCAGCTGTTTTTT
TRBD1	TRBV5-1	TRBJ2-1	many	CASSLALQGEMNEQFF	TGCGCCAGCAGCTTGGCACTCCAGGGGGAAATGAATGAGCAGTTCTTC
NA	TRBV7-9	TRBJ1-2	NA	CASSEGYGYTF	TGTGCCAGCAGTGAGGGATATGGCTACACCTTC
TRBD1	TRBV18	TRBJ2-7	many	CASSQERTGFTEQYF	TGTGCCAGCTCCCAAGAACGGACAGGTTTCACTGAGCAGTACTTC
NA	TRBV28	TRBJ1-1	many	CASSSPRTLNTEAFF	TGTGCCAGCAGTTCTCCGAGGACACTGAACACTGAAGCTTTCTTT
NA	TRBV7-3	TRBJ1-4	many	CASSLESGNEKLFF	TGTGCCAGCAGCCTCGAGTCCGGCAATGAAAAACTGTTTTTT
NA	TRBV6-5	TRBJ2-1	many	CASSSTQSGEQFF	TGTGCCAGCAGTTCGACCCAGTCGGGAGAGCAGTTCTTC
NA	TRBV19	TRBJ2-6	many	CATRSSGANVLTF	TGTGCCACTCGGAGCTCTGGGGCCAACGTCCTGACTTTC
TRBD2	TRBV25-1	TRBJ2-1	many	CASSVWVTSGSFNNEQFF	TGTGCCAGCAGTGTTTGGGTGACTAGCGGATCCTTCAACAATGAGCAGTTCTTC
TRBD1	TRBV29-1	TRBJ1-1	few	CSVAGQVNTEAFF	TGCAGCGTCGCGGGACAGGTGAACACTGAAGCTTTCTTT
NA	TRBV6-5	TRBJ2-2	many	CASSYSLGTGELFF	TGTGCCAGCAGTTACTCTTTAGGCACCGGGGAGCTGTTTTTT
TRBD1	TRBV7-9	TRBJ1-1	NA	CASSLPRQGYTEAFF	TGTGCCAGCAGCCTCCCCCGACAGGGGTACACTGAAGCTTTCTTT
NA	TRBV9	TRBJ1-6	many	CASSRSEDNRLESLHF	TGTGCCAGCAGCCGATCCGAAGACAACCGTCTCGAGTCCCTCCACTTT
NA	TRBV6-1	TRBJ2-2	NA	CASRAPPGVGVTGELFF	TGTGCCAGCAGAGCACCCCCGGGTGTCGGAGTGACCGGGGAGCTGTTTTTT
NA	TRBV4-1	TRBJ1-3	many	CASSRWAQAGDSGNTIYF	TGCGCCAGCAGCCGGTGGGCGCAGGCTGGGGACTCTGGAAACACCATATATTTT
NA	TRBV12-5	TRBJ1-3	many	CASGLYVQRSGNTIYF	TGTGCTAGTGGCTTATACGTCCAGAGATCTGGAAACACCATATATTTT
TRBD1	TRBV6-5	TRBJ2-5	many	CASSFRDRGLQETQYF	TGTGCCAGCAGTTTCCGGGACAGGGGCCTCCAAGAGACCCAGTACTTC
NA	TRBV2	TRBJ1-2	NA	CASSEGRVVYCYTF	TGTGCCAGCAGTGAAGGTCGGGTCGTCTATTGCTACACCTTC
NA	TRBV6-2/TRBV6-3	TRBJ2-7	NA	CASSPALPSSEQYF	TGTGCCAGTAGTCCCGCTTTGCCCAGTTCGGAGCAGTACTTC
NA	TRBV14	TRBJ2-7	NA	CASSQVLLTKQYF	TGTGCCAGCAGCCAAGTTCTGCTGACTAAGCAGTACTTC
NA	TRBV3-1	TRBJ1-5	many	CASSLTLGKYQPQHF	TGTGCCAGCAGCCTCACTTTGGGGAAGTATCAGCCCCAGCATTTT
NA	TRBV12-5	TRBJ2-2	many	CASDRGNTGELFF	TGTGCTAGCGACCGGGGGAACACCGGGGAGCTGTTTTTT
NA	TRBV4-2	TRBJ1-4	many	CASSQSRGVNEKLFF	TGTGCCAGCAGCCAATCTCGAGGGGTTAATGAAAAACTGTTTTTT
NA	TRBV2	TRBJ2-2	many	CASTPEFTGELFF	TGTGCCAGCACCCCGGAGTTCACCGGGGAGCTGTTTTTT
NA	TRBV6-1	TRBJ2-2	NA	CASGRWDFSTGELFF	TGTGCCAGCGGGCGTTGGGACTTCTCCACCGGGGAGCTGTTTTTT
NA	TRBV25-1	TRBJ1-5	many	CASSESGQMAQPQHF	TGTGCCAGCAGTGAATCTGGACAGATGGCCCAGCCCCAGCATTTT
NA	TRBV7-9	TRBJ2-7	NA	CASSLGREKAYEQYF	TGTGCCAGCAGCTTAGGCCGGGAGAAGGCCTACGAGCAGTACTTC
TRBD2	TRBV2	TRBJ2-7	many	CASRPTSAPYEQYF	TGTGCCAGCAGGCCGACTAGCGCTCCCTACGAGCAGTACTTC
TRBD1	TRBV5-1	TRBJ2-7	many	CASSLASPDRGRYEQYF	TGCGCCAGCAGCTTGGCCTCACCGGACAGGGGGAGGTACGAGCAGTACTTC
TRBD1	TRBV7-9	TRBJ2-5	many	CASSETGLETQYF	TGTGCCAGCAGCGAGACAGGGCTGGAGACCCAGTACTTC
NA	TRBV28	TRBJ2-6	many	CASSFLGNAGANVLTF	TGTGCCAGCAGTTTTCTGGGGAACGCTGGGGCCAACGTCCTGACTTTC
NA	TRBV28	TRBJ2-6	NA	CASTEGTLVTGSNVLTF	TGTGCCAGCACCGAGGGGACGCTAGTGACTGGGTCCAACGTCCTGACTTTC
NA	TRBV6-1	TRBJ1-3	NA	CASTDISGNTIYF	TGTGCCAGCACCGACATTTCTGGAAACACCATATATTTT
TRBD2	TRBV30	TRBJ2-2	many	CAWSSILGGGLNTGELFF	TGTGCCTGGAGTTCAATTCTTGGGGGAGGGCTGAACACCGGGGAGCTGTTTTTT